The present TCR beta chain was sequenced within a study of blood T cell repertoires in COVID-19. The V end lost 3 bases, the J end lost 11 bases, and 14 bases lay between the germline ends. Germline-derived CDR1 and CDR2 are ENHRY and SYGVKD. CDR3 size: 13 residues. Repertoires were generated with immunoSEQ multiplex PCR, while TCRdb's copy carries only in-frame clones and drops some. This table has 190,000 or so clones, around 94% appearing once. V gene TRBV10-3 combines with J gene TRBJ1-5; D ambiguous. This clonotype originated in a man under 40 with COVID-19, enrolled during active disease. Sequencing input: peripheral blood. The CDR3 bases are TGTGCCATCAGTGACCCTGGTGGGAGGTCCCAGCATTTT. Translation gives CAISDPGGRSQHF.